This T cell receptor beta chain was observed in a study of patients and donors after allogeneic stem cell transplantation. TCRdb processed the RT-PCR reads anew with MiXCR; each CDR3 protein has one entry. Found here are about a million distinct CDR3 sequences, roughly 18% of them singletons; the top ten hold about 6%. CDR1 is MNHEY and CDR2 is SVGAGI in the germline V gene. V shed 4 bases and J shed 3 bases, with 7 bases lying between them. The CDR3 loop spans 13 amino acids. This clonotype came up many times. The rearrangement links TRBV6-5 to TRBJ2-1, with D possibly TRBD1 on 5 matching bases. This receptor was obtained from a human donor who was either an allogeneic HSCT recipient or a stem cell or donor lymphocyte infusion donor (not recorded which). It is not recorded whose cells these are; they may come from a transplant donor. The sample comprised blood, either unsorted or a sorted T cell fraction (not recorded which). As DNA, the CDR3 is TGTGCCAGCAGTTCAAGGGGCTACAATGAGCAGTTCTTC. It is translated as CASSSRGYNEQFF.